This entry lists 8 T cell receptor beta chains sequenced from one sample in a study of vaccination and CD4 T cells after COVID-19. Their antigens remain unidentified. The treatment denotes: roughly ten-day PBMC culture with coronavirus spike peptide pools or control peptides (ViraFEST assay). Pre-COVID-19 pandemic sampling (2011-2018) yielded the unexposed donor's CD4+ T cells. Scientists ran DNA taken from cultured CD4+ T cells through the Oncomine TCR Beta short-read assay for sequencing. TCRdb re-called the PCR reads through MiXCR, storing one row per CDR3 protein. The data show 9,000 to 10,000 distinct CDR3 sequences, 30% to 40% seen once. Input material: CD4+ T cells from blood, cultured in vitro. The receptors originated from a human donor in good health.

The V call is TRBV12-3 or TRBV12-4, the J call TRBJ2-5; D uncertain. V gave up 0 bases and J gave up 0 bases, with 5 bases separating them. CDR3 size: 14 residues. The CDR3: CASSLARHQETQYF. The DNA for the CDR3 is TGTGCCAGCAGTTTAGCGCGACACCAAGAGACCCAGTACTTC.

The V call is TRBV28, the J call TRBJ2-7; either TRBD1 or TRBD2 may supply D (5 bases each). CDR1 is MDHEN and CDR2 is SYDVKM in the germline V gene. The CDR3 totals 15 residues. Trimming removed 5 bases from V and 7 bases from J, with 21 bases in between. CDR3 in DNA: TGTGCCAGCAGTCCATCGGGGTTTCAAGGGGTAGAGCAGTACTTC. Encoded protein: CASSPSGFQGVEQYF.

The chain links TRBV6-1 to TRBJ2-7; a weak D match, TRBD2 (5 bases). CDR3 size: 15 residues. Per the germline V gene, CDR1 is MNHNS and CDR2 is SASEGT. The V and J ends lost 2 bases and 3 bases respectively, with 14 bases between them. CDR3 coding DNA: TGTGCCAGCAGTGAACTCGGAGGAGACCACTACGAGCAGTACTTC. Its protein is CASSELGGDHYEQYF.

The genes are TRBV20-1 and TRBJ2-3; D is unresolved. CDR1 DFQATT and CDR2 SNEGSKA come from the germline V gene (reference sequence). The CDR3 is 16 amino acids. V was shortened by 6 bases and J by 0 bases, with 19 bases between the two germline ends. The DNA for the CDR3 is TGCAGTGCCGAGACGGTCTCAGCAATCAGCACAGATACGCAGTATTTT. Translating it yields CSAETVSAISTDTQYF.

The rearrangement uses TRBV11-1 and TRBJ1-2, with no clear D. The CDR3 is made up of 14 amino acids. Per germline, CDR1 SGHAT and CDR2 FQDESV (reference sequence). The V end lost 4 bases, the J end lost 5 bases, and 14 bases lay between the germline ends. The CDR3 reads CASSYTRTGYGYTF. The CDR3 bases are TGTGCCAGCAGCTACACCCGGACGGGGTATGGCTACACCTTC.

The chain combines TRBV21-1 with TRBJ2-7; TRBD1, as called in the table, went unchecked against the DNA. TRBV21-1 is a known pseudogene. CDR3 length: 15 amino acids. The CDR3 loop is CASSKVPDRRNEQYF. CDR3 in DNA: TGTGCCAGCAGCAAAGTCCCGGACAGGCGGAACGAGCAGTACTTC.

This chain uses TRBV6-5 with TRBJ1-2; the D gene is possibly TRBD1 (5 bases). V was trimmed by 4 bases and J by 3 bases, leaving 15 bases between them. This CDR3 has 15 residues. Germline values: CDR1 MNHEY, CDR2 SVGAGI. Written as DNA, the CDR3 is TGTGCCAGCAGTTCCCGTCGGACACAAGACTATGGCTACACCTTC. It translates to CASSSRRTQDYGYTF.

The chain carries TRBV2 and TRBJ1-5; D gene unclear. There are 14 residues in the CDR3. V was shortened by 4 bases and J by 7 bases, with 14 bases between the two germline ends. Germline V CDR1 and CDR2: SNHLY, FYNNEI. The CDR3 sequence: CASSGLGPSQPQHF. CDR3 bases: TGTGCCAGCAGTGGGTTGGGCCCTAGCCAGCCCCAGCATTTT.